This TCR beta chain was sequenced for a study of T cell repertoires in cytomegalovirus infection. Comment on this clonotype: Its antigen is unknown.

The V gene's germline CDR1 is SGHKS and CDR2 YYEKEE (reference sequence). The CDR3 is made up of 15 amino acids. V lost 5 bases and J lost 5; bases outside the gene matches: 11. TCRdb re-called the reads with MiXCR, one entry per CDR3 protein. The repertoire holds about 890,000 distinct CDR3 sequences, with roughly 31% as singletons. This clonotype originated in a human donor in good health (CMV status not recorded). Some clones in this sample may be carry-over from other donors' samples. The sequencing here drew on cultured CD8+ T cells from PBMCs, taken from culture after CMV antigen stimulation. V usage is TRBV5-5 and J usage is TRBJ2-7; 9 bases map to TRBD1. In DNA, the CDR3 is TGTGCCAGCAGTGAGAGTCCCGGGACAGGGAACGAGCAGTACTTC. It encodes CASSESPGTGNEQYF.